The 29 T cell receptor beta chains in this list originate from one sample, sequenced in a study of T cell responses to AZD1222 COVID-19 vaccine. Profiling relied on immunoSEQ multiplex PCR, and the TCRdb table lists in-frame clones only, not all of them. The sample lists tens of thousands of clones, just over 90% seen once, with 6.3% in the top ten. Sequencing was performed on peripheral blood, taken 28 days after the second dose of the MenACWY control vaccine. All receptors come from an adult who received the MenACWY meningococcal vaccine as a control.

This sequence joins TRBV27 and TRBJ1-2, with D uncertain. The length of the CDR3 is 12 residues. The V gene lost 3 bases and the J gene lost 4 bases, with 6 bases spanning the gap. From germline, CDR1 is MNHEY and CDR2 SMNVEV (reference sequence). The chain's CDR3 is CASSFAGYGYTF. The CDR3 DNA reads as TGTGCCAGCAGTTTCGCCGGCTATGGCTACACCTTC.

V and J are TRBV6-2 or TRBV6-3 and TRBJ2-2; 12 nucleotides match TRBD1. The CDR3 extends over 16 amino acids. Germline trimming cut 5 bases from V and 8 bases from J; bases unmatched to any gene: 9. From germline, CDR1 is MNHEY and CDR2 SVGEGT. CDR3 nucleotide sequence: TGTGCCAGCAGTCGCCCGGGACAGGGGGCAGCGGGGGAGCTGTTTTTT. Amino acids: CASSRPGQGAAGELFF.

The rearrangement links TRBV6-5 to TRBJ1-5; D gene ambiguous. The CDR3 contains 13 residues. Germline CDR1 is MNHEY and CDR2 is SVGAGI. Between the trimmed V and J ends, which lost 6 bases and 4 bases, there was a span of 10 bases. CDR3 sequence reads: CASSRGLNQPQHF. The CDR3 coding sequence is TGTGCCAGCAGCCGGGGATTAAATCAGCCCCAGCATTTT.

The genes are TRBV9 and TRBJ2-1; D uncertain. The V gene's germline CDR1 is SGDLS and CDR2 YYNGEE. Trimming took 2 bases from V and 0 from J, leaving 12 bases between them. CDR3 size: 16 residues. DNA for the CDR3: TGTGCCAGCAGCGTGTCACTCTCCAGCTCCTACAATGAGCAGTTCTTC. Its protein product is CASSVSLSSSYNEQFF.

The rearrangement joins TRBV7-9 to TRBJ1-1; D is undetermined. The CDR3 length is 12 residues. Trimming removed 5 bases at V and 5 bases at J, with 9 bases between. Looked up from germline, CDR1 is SEHNR and CDR2 is FQNEAQ (reference sequence). The chain's CDR3 is CASSNGGTEAFF. CDR3 nucleotides: TGTGCCAGCAGCAACGGAGGGACTGAAGCTTTCTTT.

The chain uses TRBV7-9 and TRBJ2-6; D call uncertain. CDR3 length: 15 residues. Trimming removed 2 bases from V and 3 bases from J, with 8 bases in between. CDR1 is SEHNR, CDR2 FQNEAQ, per germline (reference sequence). CDR3 DNA sequence: TGTGCCAGCAGCTTATCTCCCCTTGGGGCCAACGTCCTGACTTTC. This translates into CASSLSPLGANVLTF.

The chain uses TRBV27 and TRBJ2-7; D unresolved. The ends were cut back, 5 bases at V and 7 bases at J, with 9 bases in the middle. The CDR3 has 11 residues. Germline V CDR1 and CDR2: MNHEY, SMNVEV (reference sequence). Here the CDR3 DNA reads TGTGCCAGCAGTCCCTCCGAGGAGCAGTACTTC. This gives the protein CASSPSEEQYF.

The rearrangement links TRBV10-3 to TRBJ2-2, with 7 bases aligning to TRBD2. Losses at the gene ends were 11 bases for V and 3 bases for J; bases not matched to a gene: 9. The CDR3 is made up of 14 amino acids. Germline V gene data show CDR1 as ENHRY and CDR2 as SYGVKD. The CDR3 loop reads CASAREDHTGELFF. CDR3 DNA sequence: TGTGCCTCCGCCCGGGAGGACCACACCGGGGAGCTGTTTTTT.

This sequence joins TRBV19 and TRBJ1-2; 9 positions match TRBD1. With 5 bases clipped from V and 4 bases from J, the junction kept 8 bases outside the gene matches. CDR3 length: 15 residues. In germline, CDR1 is LNHDA, CDR2 SQIVND (reference sequence). DNA for the CDR3: TGTGCCAGTAGTTCGAGGGACAGGGACCGCTATGGCTACACCTTC. Encoded protein: CASSSRDRDRYGYTF.

The J gene is TRBJ1-2, the V gene TRBV3-1 (or the pseudogene TRBV3-2), with TRBD1 matching 12 bases. This CDR3 contains 18 residues. V shed 4 bases and J 4 bases; nucleotides not matched to a gene: 13. In germline, CDR1 is LGHDT, CDR2 YNNKEL (reference sequence). The CDR3 loop is CASSPGGDRGLAGYGYTF. The CDR3 DNA is TGTGCCAGCAGCCCTGGGGGGGACAGGGGGCTGGCTGGCTATGGCTACACCTTC.

The chain joins TRBV6-5 to TRBJ2-3, with D possibly matching TRBD1 (6 bases). In germline, CDR1 is MNHEY, CDR2 SVGAGI. CDR3 length: 12 residues. Trimming cost V 5 bases and J 8 bases, with 11 bases left between them. CDR3 in DNA: TGTGCCAGCAGTCCTACAGGGACTACGCAGTATTTT. It encodes CASSPTGTTQYF.

The sample holds a few counts of this clone. The chain carries TRBV19 and TRBJ1-2, with D uncertain. This CDR3 spans 14 amino acids. Per the germline V gene, CDR1 is LNHDA and CDR2 is SQIVND (reference sequence). The CDR3 loop is CPSVSAENNYGYTF. The DNA for the CDR3 is TGTCCCTCAGTGTCAGCCGAGAACAACTATGGCTACACCTTC.

This clone was observed a single time. The CDR3 region is CASSFRDLNEQFF. The CDR3 nucleotides are TGTGCCAGCAGTTTCCGGGACCTCAATGAGCAGTTCTTC. This rearrangement joins TRBV27 to TRBJ2-1, with D perhaps given as TRBD1 or TRBD2 (5 bases each). Germline V gives CDR1 MNHEY, CDR2 SMNVEV (reference sequence). The CDR3 runs 13 residues. The germline V and J ends were trimmed by 3 bases and 6 bases, with 9 bases remaining between them.

The chain has TRBV5-5 and TRBJ2-7; tentatively, D is TRBD1 (5 bases). Germline V gives CDR1 SGHKS, CDR2 YYEKEE (reference sequence). CDR3 length: 15 residues. The germline V and J ends were trimmed by 3 bases and 3 bases, with 16 bases remaining between them. The CDR3 spells CASSWGAQDDYEQYF. In DNA, the CDR3 is TGTGCCAGCAGCTGGGGCGCGCAGGACGACTACGAGCAGTACTTC.

V gene TRBV4-2 combines with J gene TRBJ2-2, with 12 bases aligning to TRBD2. Germline values: CDR1 LGHNA, CDR2 YNFKEQ. V lost 1 base, J lost 5 bases, and 5 bases stayed unmatched. This CDR3 has 17 amino acids. As DNA, the CDR3 is TGTGCCAGCAGCCAAGGGCTAGCGGGAGGGCAAACCGGGGAGCTGTTTTTT. It translates to CASSQGLAGGQTGELFF.

The chain employs TRBV6-5 and TRBJ1-4; D remains ambiguous. The CDR3 length is 11 residues. Germline CDR1 MNHEY, CDR2 SVGAGI. The V end lost 10 bases, the J end lost 15 bases, and 18 bases lay between the germline ends. CDR3 coding DNA: TGTGCCACCCGCCGTGGTCGGGAGTTGTTTTTT. It translates to CATRRGRELFF.

The rearrangement uses TRBV30 and TRBJ1-6; D ambiguous. Germline V gene sequence: CDR1 GTSNPN, CDR2 SVGIG (reference sequence). Trimming pared 0 bases from V and 9 bases from J, leaving 12 bases between. The CDR3 has 14 amino acids. CDR3 sequence (DNA): TGTGCCTGGAGTGTAGTTCGAGGGTCTTCACCCCTCCACTTT. Its protein is CAWSVVRGSSPLHF.

V usage is TRBV5-1 and J usage is TRBJ1-1; 9 nucleotides line up with TRBD1. The ends lost 5 bases at V and 0 bases at J; junction bases unmatched: 8. The germline CDR1 and CDR2 sequences are SGHRS and YFSETQ. The CDR3 is made up of 16 amino acids. The CDR3 loop is CASRSGTGTLNTEAFF. The CDR3 region has the DNA TGCGCCAGCAGGTCCGGGACAGGGACCCTGAACACTGAAGCTTTCTTT.

The chain joins TRBV29-1 to TRBJ1-5; D remains unclear. Germline CDR1 is SQVTM and CDR2 is ANQGSEA. CDR3 length: 13 amino acids. The V end lost 3 bases, the J end lost 2 bases, and 8 bases lay between the germline ends. The CDR3 here is CSVEAGGNQPQHF. The CDR3 bases are TGCAGCGTTGAGGCAGGCGGCAATCAGCCCCAGCATTTT.

This chain connects TRBV18 to TRBJ2-2; D is undetermined. V lost 0 bases, J lost 4 bases, and 9 bases lay in between. The CDR3 consists of 15 residues. Germline V gives CDR1 KGHSH, CDR2 LQKENI. CDR3 residues: CASSPPSGSTGELFF. DNA of the CDR3: TGTGCCAGCTCACCACCGAGTGGGTCCACCGGGGAGCTGTTTTTT.

This chain connects TRBV10-2 to TRBJ1-2, with 11 positions matching TRBD1. In germline, CDR1 is WSHSY, CDR2 SAAADI. The CDR3 length is 16 residues. The CDR3 region has the DNA TGCGCGCCCCGGGGCCCCACGGGACAGGGGGACTATGGCTACACCTTC. This encodes CAPRGPTGQGDYGYTF.

This clone occurred once. V is TRBV27 and J is TRBJ2-3; 11 positions match TRBD2. This CDR3 has 16 amino acids. CDR1 is MNHEY and CDR2 is SMNVEV in the germline V gene (reference sequence). Unmatched junction bases numbered 5, after V lost 1 base and J lost 5 bases. Here the CDR3 DNA reads TGTGCCAGCAGTTTATATAGCGGGAGGGACGGAGATACGCAGTATTTT. It specifies CASSLYSGRDGDTQYF.

This chain connects TRBV5-6 to TRBJ1-2; possibly TRBD1 for D (5 bases). The CDR3 extends over 15 amino acids. V was trimmed by 3 bases and J by 2 bases, leaving 14 bases between them. Germline values: CDR1 SGHDT, CDR2 YYEEEE. In DNA form, the CDR3 reads TGTGCCAGCAGCTCGGAGGTCTGGGGGAACTATGGCTACACCTTC. It is translated as CASSSEVWGNYGYTF.

This sequence joins TRBV28 and TRBJ1-3; D unclear. Trimming took off 6 bases at V and 2 bases at J, with 11 bases between the two ends. The germline V gene encodes CDR1 MDHEN and CDR2 SYDVKM. The CDR3 totals 14 residues. The CDR3 nucleotides read TGTGCCAGCAGCTTAGGGAAAGCTGGAAACACCATATATTTT. Its translation is CASSLGKAGNTIYF.

This chain uses TRBV5-1 with TRBJ2-3, with 7 bases fitting TRBD1. From germline, CDR1 is SGHRS and CDR2 YFSETQ. Trimming at V came to 3 bases and at J to 1 base, leaving 8 bases not matched to a gene. This CDR3 is built from 16 residues. The DNA for the CDR3 is TGCGCCAGCAGCTGGCGGTCCGGGACAGGCACAGATACGCAGTATTTT. Translated, it gives CASSWRSGTGTDTQYF. Full variable domain (outside the CDR3, taken from reference TRBV5-1 and TRBJ2-3): KAGVTQTPRYLIKTRGQQVTLSCSPISGHRSVSWYQQTPGQGLQFLFEYFSETQRNKGNFPGRFSGRQFSNSRSEMNVSTLELGDSALYLCASSWRSGTGTDTQYFGPGTRLTVL.

The chain employs TRBV6-1 and TRBJ2-2, with 9 bases identical to TRBD1. Germline CDR1 is MNHNS and CDR2 is SASEGT. J gave up 6 bases and V 3 bases, and 5 bases lay outside the gene matches. This CDR3 contains 15 residues. The CDR3: CASSETGGVPGELFF. For the CDR3, the DNA is TGTGCCAGCAGTGAGACAGGGGGAGTACCCGGGGAGCTGTTTTTT.

This chain connects TRBV30 to TRBJ2-1, with D tentatively TRBD2 (5 bases). Germline loops: CDR1 GTSNPN, CDR2 SVGIG (reference sequence). The V end was cut by 0 bases, the J end by 9 bases, with 18 bases between. The CDR3 sequence is 15 residues long. The CDR3 DNA reads TGTGCCTGGAGTGTACGGGTCGGCCCGGGGAGTGAGCAGTTCTTC. Amino acid sequence: CAWSVRVGPGSEQFF.

The genes are TRBV2 and TRBJ2-3; 10 bases agree with TRBD2. This CDR3 spans 17 amino acids. V dropped 5 bases and J dropped 5; count of bases not matched to a gene: 13. Germline lookup yields CDR1 SNHLY and CDR2 FYNNEI. CDR3 bases: TGTGCCAGCAGTCCGGAGTTTAGCGGGAGGACAGGAGATACGCAGTATTTT. Its translation is CASSPEFSGRTGDTQYF.

V is TRBV14 and J is TRBJ2-7; D is unclear. Germline lookup yields CDR1 SGHDN and CDR2 FVKESK. This CDR3 has 15 residues. Trimming took off 8 bases at V and 3 bases at J, with 20 bases between the two ends. CDR3 residues: CASQRATDGVYEQYF. The CDR3 coding sequence is TGTGCCAGCCAGCGAGCCACCGACGGCGTCTACGAGCAGTACTTC.